The 17 T cell receptor beta chains in this list originate from one sample, sequenced in a study of CD8+ T cells in alopecia areata. TCR sequencing used cDNA made by reverse transcription of extracted RNA. Sequenced by immunoSEQ multiplex PCR; TCRdb stores in-frame clones only, minus some. This sample carries 270,000 or so clones, none of them present only once. Sorting of pooled cutaneous lymph node cells was based on CD4, CD8alpha, NKG2D, NKG2ACE and other markers. Sequencing used CD4+ T cells sorted from a lymph node. Source of these receptors: a C3H/HeJ mouse with alopecia areata. This mouse strain has H2-k as its MHC haplotype.

Only a few counts were recorded for this clone. Gene names and germline refer to mouse. CDR3 DNA, as far as it was read: TGTGCCAGCAGAACAGAAAAC. As protein: CASRTEN. In full, the CDR3 is CASRTENTLYF. This rearrangement joins TRBV13-1 to TRBJ2-4; no reliable D call. The observed sequence ends 4 residues before the CDR3 terminus, with the missing tail filled in from the germline J gene. The CDR3 sequence is 11 residues long. Germline values: CDR1 NSHNY, CDR2 SYGAGN.

This clone was seen a few times. All gene names here are mouse names. Sequencing ends 4 residues short of the CDR3 end; the germline J gene provides the rest. The chain uses TRBV19 and TRBJ2-7, with 7 bases aligning to TRBD2. CDR1 and CDR2 from the germline V gene are FNHDT and SITEND (reference sequence). The CDR3 is 13 residues long. V lost 5 bases and J lost 3; bases outside the gene matches: 5. The CDR3 loop reads CASRPTGFYEQYF. The CDR3 DNA, read in part, is TGTGCCAGCAGGCCGACTGGGTTCTAT. The variable domain in full, with the rest retrieved from reference TRBV19 and TRBJ2-7, is GGIITQTPKFLIGQEGQKLTLKCQQNFNHDTMYWYRQDSGKGLRLIYYSITENDLQKGDLSEGYDASREKKSSFSLTVTSAQKNEMAVFLCASRPTGFYEQYFGPGTRLTVL.

In regard to this clone: Here the gene names and germline are mouse. CDR3 bases read: TGTGCTAGCAGTAAGACAGGGAGGGCAAACACA. This encodes CASSKTGRANT. The CDR3 in its entirety is CASSKTGRANTEVFF. The chain carries TRBV17 and TRBJ1-1, with TRBD1 matching 7 bases. The CDR3 extends 4 residues past the end of the read, so its final part is completed from the germline J gene. J was trimmed by 0 bases and V by 4 bases; bases with no gene match: 5. Per germline, CDR1 MNHDT and CDR2 YYDKIL. The CDR3 loop spans 15 amino acids.

This clone was detected only a few times. Any gene name here is a mouse gene name. The sequenced fragment ends 4 residues before the CDR3 boundary, so the rest is inferred from the germline J gene. V is TRBV13-3 and J is TRBJ2-5; 7 bases are a match to TRBD2. Germline lookup yields CDR1 NNHDY and CDR2 SYVADS. The CDR3 has 16 amino acids. CDR3 bases read: TGTGCCAGCAGTGATGCAGATGGGGGGATGAGAGAC. Encoded protein: CASSDADGGMRD. The full CDR3 reads CASSDADGGMRDTQYF.

Ten or more counts support this clone. Gene names and germline match the mouse. The read ends 4 residues shy of where the CDR3 ends; the end is completed using the germline J gene. This chain links TRBV1 with TRBJ1-2; tentative D call: TRBD1 (5 bases). CDR1 NSQYPW and CDR2 LRSPGD come from the germline V gene (reference sequence). Deletions cut 1 base from V and 4 bases from J, with 7 bases between. The length of the CDR3 is 13 residues. The CDR3: CTCSAGRGSDYTF. The CDR3 DNA, read in part, is TGCACCTGCAGTGCAGGGAGGGGCTCC.

This clone was counted a few times. Genes and germline come from the mouse. The read ends 4 residues before the CDR3 terminus; that terminus is restored from the germline J gene. V and J are TRBV13-2 and TRBJ2-1, with 11 positions matching TRBD2. The CDR3 length is 16 residues. The ends lost 5 bases at V and 2 bases at J; junction bases unmatched: 6. Looked up from germline, CDR1 is NNHNN and CDR2 is SYGAGS (reference sequence). Partial CDR3 DNA: TGTGCCAGCGGCCTGACTGGGGGGGGAGACTATGCT. Translating it yields CASGLTGGGDYA. The complete CDR3 reads CASGLTGGGDYAEQFF.

This clone was seen more than once but under ten times. Gene names denote mouse genes. The read ends 4 residues before the CDR3 terminus; that terminus is restored from the germline J gene. The rearrangement links TRBV13-3 to TRBJ2-1; tentative D call: TRBD1 (6 bases). The V gene's germline CDR1 is NNHDY and CDR2 SYVADS. The CDR3 runs 15 residues. With 0 bases removed from V and 4 bases from J, the gap between germline ends came to 11 bases. CDR3 loop: CASSDEAGVYAEQFF. Partial CDR3 DNA: TGTGCCAGCAGTGATGAGGCAGGGGTTTATGCT.

About this clone: Genes and germline come from the mouse. The read finishes 4 residues shy of the CDR3 end, and the germline J gene is used to complete it. The chain combines TRBV19 with TRBJ2-7; 8 bases fit TRBD2. CDR1 and CDR2 (germline): FNHDT, SITEND (reference sequence). This CDR3 contains 15 residues. The CDR3 here is CASSIRIGGVYEQYF. CDR3 DNA (partial): TGTGCCAGCAGTATAAGGATTGGGGGGGTTTAT.

This clone appeared a few times. The germline and genes are mouse ones. The CDR3 end is not reached by the read, which stops 3 residues before it; the germline J gene fills it in. The sample holds other DNA sequences that translate to the same CDR3. The chain carries TRBV31 and TRBJ1-6, with D possibly matching TRBD1 (6 bases). TRBJ1-6 is assigned to the ORF class and has an uncertain function. Germline loops: CDR1 GKSSPN, CDR2 SITVG. The ends were cut back, 1 base at V and 7 bases at J, with 8 bases in the middle. The CDR3 consists of 13 residues. The CDR3 reads CAWSPGQNSPLYF. The CDR3 bases that were read are TGTGCCTGGAGTCCGGGACAAAATTCGCCC.

In regard to this clone: The genes are named according to mouse. The read halts 4 residues ahead of the CDR3 end, with the missing end drawn from the germline J gene. The V call is TRBV19, the J call TRBJ2-5; the D gene is possibly TRBD1 (5 bases). Germline V gives CDR1 FNHDT, CDR2 SITEND (reference sequence). This CDR3 is 12 amino acids long. The V and J ends lost 6 bases and 0 bases respectively, with 5 bases between them. The CDR3 spells CASKGNQDTQYF. The covered CDR3 bases are TGTGCCAGCAAGGGGAACCAAGAC.

This clone was picked up a small number of times. Gene names are mouse gene names. The CDR3 end falls 4 residues outside the read, so it is completed with the germline J gene. The chain employs TRBV13-2 and TRBJ2-2; 11 nucleotides match TRBD2. Germline V gene data show CDR1 as NNHNN and CDR2 as SYGAGS (reference sequence). Unmatched junction bases numbered 4, after V lost 5 bases and J lost 4 bases. The CDR3 is 15 amino acids. CDR3 bases read: TGTGCCAGCGGGCCGGGACTGGGGGCCACCGGG. The encoded protein is CASGPGLGATG. The CDR3 in its entirety is CASGPGLGATGQLYF.

This clone has more than one count but fewer than ten. Mouse names are used for the genes. The read gets to within 4 residues of the CDR3 end, and the germline J gene fills in the rest. The gene calls are TRBV13-1 and TRBJ2-3, with D possibly TRBD2 on 6 matching bases. Per germline, CDR1 NSHNY and CDR2 SYGAGN. V was pared by 4 bases and J by 0 bases, with 12 bases between. There are 15 residues in the CDR3. The CDR3 here is CASSLGLISAETLYF. Incomplete CDR3 DNA: TGTGCCAGCAGTCTTGGACTGATTAGTGCAGAA.

This clone came up many times. Genes and germline are mouse. With the read ending 4 residues before the CDR3 end, the germline J gene is used to fill in that end. Other DNA sequences in this sample translate to the same CDR3. The genes are TRBV17 and TRBJ2-5; 8 positions agree with TRBD2. The germline V gene encodes CDR1 MNHDT and CDR2 YYDKIL. The length of the CDR3 is 14 residues. The CDR3 DNA, read in part, is TGTGCTAGCAGTAGACTGGGGGGAGAAGAC. As protein: CASSRLGGED. The whole CDR3 protein reads CASSRLGGEDTQYF.

Regarding this clone: Mouse gene names and germline throughout. CDR3 loop: CASSEMGQGRDTEVFF. CDR3 DNA, as far as it was read: TGTGCCAGCAGTGAAATGGGACAGGGGAGGGACACA. The chain carries TRBV13-3 and TRBJ1-1, with 10 bases identical to TRBD1. With the read ending 4 residues before the CDR3 end, the germline J gene is used to fill in that end. The CDR3 loop spans 16 amino acids. After removal of 2 bases from V and 3 bases from J, the junction contained 7 bases not matched to a gene. CDR1 and CDR2 from the germline V gene are NNHDY and SYVADS.

On this clone itself: Gene labels here are mouse ones. The read finishes 4 residues shy of the CDR3 end, and the germline J gene is used to complete it. This chain links TRBV13-1 with TRBJ2-7; weak D call: TRBD1 (6 bases). The CDR3 contains 15 residues. Per germline, CDR1 NSHNY and CDR2 SYGAGN. Partial CDR3 DNA: TGTGCCAGCAGTGATGCAAGGGGACAACTTTAT. It codes for CASSDARGQLY. The full CDR3 protein reads CASSDARGQLYEQYF.

This clone has just a few counts. Germline and genes: mouse. The CDR3 extends 4 residues past the end of the read, so its final part is completed from the germline J gene. V is TRBV5 and J is TRBJ2-5; 11 bases align to TRBD2. CDR3 length: 15 amino acids. Germline loops: CDR1 LGHNA, CDR2 YNLKQL (reference sequence). The CDR3 protein is CASSQEDWGGDTQYF. CDR3 DNA (partial): TGTGCCAGCAGCCAGGAAGACTGGGGGGGAGAC.

Notes on this clone: The genes are named according to mouse. The CDR3 end falls 4 residues outside the read, so it is completed with the germline J gene. The rearrangement uses TRBV5 and TRBJ2-3, with 7 nucleotides matching TRBD1. The CDR3 is 16 residues long. Germline V gene lookup returns CDR1 LGHNA and CDR2 YNLKQL (reference sequence). CDR3 loop: CASSQDIDREGETLYF. The CDR3 bases that were read are TGTGCCAGCAGCCAAGATATAGACAGGGAGGGAGAA.